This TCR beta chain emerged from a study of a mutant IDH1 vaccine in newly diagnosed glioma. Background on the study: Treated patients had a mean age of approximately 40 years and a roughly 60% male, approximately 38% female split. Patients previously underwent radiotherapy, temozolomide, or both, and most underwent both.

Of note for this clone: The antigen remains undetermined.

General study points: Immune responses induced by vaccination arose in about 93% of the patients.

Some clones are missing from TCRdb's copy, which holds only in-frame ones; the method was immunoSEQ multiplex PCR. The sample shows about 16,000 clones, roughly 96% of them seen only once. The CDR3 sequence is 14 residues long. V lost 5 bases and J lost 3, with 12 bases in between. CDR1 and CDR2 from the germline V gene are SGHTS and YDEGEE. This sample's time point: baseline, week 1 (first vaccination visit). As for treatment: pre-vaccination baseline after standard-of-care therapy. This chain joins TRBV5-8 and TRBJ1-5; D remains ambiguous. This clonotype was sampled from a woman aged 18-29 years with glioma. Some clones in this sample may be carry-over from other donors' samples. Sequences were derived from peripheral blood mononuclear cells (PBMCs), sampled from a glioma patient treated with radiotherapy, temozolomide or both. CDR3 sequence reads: CASRHRFFNQPQHF. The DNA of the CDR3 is TGTGCCAGCAGGCACCGGTTTTTCAATCAGCCCCAGCATTTT.